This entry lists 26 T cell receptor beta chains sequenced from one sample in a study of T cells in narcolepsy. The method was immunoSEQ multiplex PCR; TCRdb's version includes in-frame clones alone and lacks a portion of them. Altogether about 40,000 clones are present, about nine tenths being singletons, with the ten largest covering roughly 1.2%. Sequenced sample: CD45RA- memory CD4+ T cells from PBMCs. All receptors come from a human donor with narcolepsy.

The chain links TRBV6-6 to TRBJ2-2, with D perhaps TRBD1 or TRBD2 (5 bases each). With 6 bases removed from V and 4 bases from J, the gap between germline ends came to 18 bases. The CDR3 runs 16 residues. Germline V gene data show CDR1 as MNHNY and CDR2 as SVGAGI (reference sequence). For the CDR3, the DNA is TGTGCCAGCAGGCTCGAGGGGTGGTCGGCCACCGGGGAGCTGTTTTTT. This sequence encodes CASRLEGWSATGELFF.

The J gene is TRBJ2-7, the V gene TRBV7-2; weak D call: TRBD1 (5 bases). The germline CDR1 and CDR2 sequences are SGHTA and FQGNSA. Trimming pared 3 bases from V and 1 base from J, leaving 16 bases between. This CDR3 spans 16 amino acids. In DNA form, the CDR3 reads TGTGCCAGCAGCTTGCAGGGCCTCGGTCCTTCCTACGAGCAGTACTTC. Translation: CASSLQGLGPSYEQYF.

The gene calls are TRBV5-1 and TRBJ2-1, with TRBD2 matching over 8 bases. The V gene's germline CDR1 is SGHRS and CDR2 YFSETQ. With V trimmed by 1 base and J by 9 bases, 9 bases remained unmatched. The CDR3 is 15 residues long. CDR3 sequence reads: CASSLREGVLGEQFF. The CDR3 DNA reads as TGCGCCAGCAGCTTGCGGGAGGGGGTCTTGGGTGAGCAGTTCTTC.

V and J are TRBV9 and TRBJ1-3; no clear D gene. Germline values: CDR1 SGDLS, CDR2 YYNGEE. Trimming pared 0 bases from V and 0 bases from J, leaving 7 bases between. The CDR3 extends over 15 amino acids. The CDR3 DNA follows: TGTGCCAGCAGCGTAGATGCGGTCTCTGGAAACACCATATATTTT. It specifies CASSVDAVSGNTIYF.

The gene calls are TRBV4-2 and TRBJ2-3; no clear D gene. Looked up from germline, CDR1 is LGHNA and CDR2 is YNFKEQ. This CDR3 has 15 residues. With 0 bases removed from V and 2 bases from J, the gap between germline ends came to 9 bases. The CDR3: CASSQDGAATDTQYF. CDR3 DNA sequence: TGTGCCAGCAGCCAAGATGGCGCCGCCACAGATACGCAGTATTTT.

CDR3 region: CASSRGSGGVYEQYF. The CDR3 DNA reads as TGCGCCAGCAGCCGAGGGTCGGGCGGAGTCTACGAGCAGTACTTC. V and J are TRBV4-3 and TRBJ2-7; weak D call: TRBD2 (5 bases). CDR1 is LGHNA, CDR2 YSLEER, per germline. Trimming took off 4 bases at V and 3 bases at J, with 16 bases between the two ends. The CDR3 covers 15 residues.

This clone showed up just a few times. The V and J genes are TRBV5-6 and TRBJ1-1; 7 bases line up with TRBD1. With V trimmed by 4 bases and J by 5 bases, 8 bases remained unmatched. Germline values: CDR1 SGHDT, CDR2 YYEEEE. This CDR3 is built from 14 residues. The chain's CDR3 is CASSQNRGWTEAFF. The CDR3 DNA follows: TGTGCCAGCAGCCAGAACAGGGGTTGGACTGAAGCTTTCTTT.

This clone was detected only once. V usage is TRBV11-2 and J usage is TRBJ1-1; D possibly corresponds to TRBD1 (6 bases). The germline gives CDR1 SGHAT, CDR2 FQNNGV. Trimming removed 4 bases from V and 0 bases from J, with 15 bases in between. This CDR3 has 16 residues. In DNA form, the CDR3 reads TGTGCCAGCAGCTACGGACAGAGCCGAATGAACACTGAAGCTTTCTTT. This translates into CASSYGQSRMNTEAFF.

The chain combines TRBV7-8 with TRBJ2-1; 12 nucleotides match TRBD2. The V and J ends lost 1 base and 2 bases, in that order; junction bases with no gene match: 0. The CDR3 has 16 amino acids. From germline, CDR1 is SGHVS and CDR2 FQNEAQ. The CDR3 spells CASSLGTSGAYNEQFF. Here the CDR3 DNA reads TGTGCCAGCAGCTTAGGGACTAGCGGGGCCTACAATGAGCAGTTCTTC.

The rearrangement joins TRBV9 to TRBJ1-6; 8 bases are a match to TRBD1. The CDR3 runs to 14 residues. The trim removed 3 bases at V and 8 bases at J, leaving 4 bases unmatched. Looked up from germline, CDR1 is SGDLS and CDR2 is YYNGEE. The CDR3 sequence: CASSGTGKDSPLHF. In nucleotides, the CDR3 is TGTGCCAGCAGCGGGACAGGGAAAGATTCACCCCTCCACTTT.

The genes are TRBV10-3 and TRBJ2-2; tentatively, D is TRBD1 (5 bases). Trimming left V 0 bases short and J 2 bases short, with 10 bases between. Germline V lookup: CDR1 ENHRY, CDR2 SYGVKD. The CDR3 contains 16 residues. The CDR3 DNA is TGTGCCATCAGTGAGTCAGTTGGACAAAACACCGGGGAGCTGTTTTTT. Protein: CAISESVGQNTGELFF.

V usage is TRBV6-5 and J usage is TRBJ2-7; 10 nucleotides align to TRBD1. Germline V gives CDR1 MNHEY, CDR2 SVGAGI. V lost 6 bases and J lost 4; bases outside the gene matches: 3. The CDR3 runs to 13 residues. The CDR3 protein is CASSRGQGYEQYF. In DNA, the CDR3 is TGTGCCAGCAGCAGGGGACAGGGGTACGAGCAGTACTTC.

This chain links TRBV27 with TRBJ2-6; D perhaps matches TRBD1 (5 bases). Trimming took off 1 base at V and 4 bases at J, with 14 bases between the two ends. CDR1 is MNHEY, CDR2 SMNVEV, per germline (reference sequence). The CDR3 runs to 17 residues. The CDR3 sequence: CASSLWTQGAGANVLTF. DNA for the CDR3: TGTGCCAGCAGTTTATGGACCCAGGGTGCGGGGGCCAACGTCCTGACTTTC.

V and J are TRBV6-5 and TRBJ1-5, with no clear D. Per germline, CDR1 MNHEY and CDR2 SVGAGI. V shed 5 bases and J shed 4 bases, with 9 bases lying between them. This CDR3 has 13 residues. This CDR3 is CASSETGNQPQHF. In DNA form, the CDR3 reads TGTGCCAGCAGTGAGACGGGGAATCAGCCCCAGCATTTT.

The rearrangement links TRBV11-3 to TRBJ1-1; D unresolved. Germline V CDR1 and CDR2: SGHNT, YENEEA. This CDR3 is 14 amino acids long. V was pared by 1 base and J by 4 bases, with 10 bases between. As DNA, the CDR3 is TGTGCCAGCAGCTTAGTCTTATCGGGCACTGAAGCTTTCTTT. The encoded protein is CASSLVLSGTEAFF.

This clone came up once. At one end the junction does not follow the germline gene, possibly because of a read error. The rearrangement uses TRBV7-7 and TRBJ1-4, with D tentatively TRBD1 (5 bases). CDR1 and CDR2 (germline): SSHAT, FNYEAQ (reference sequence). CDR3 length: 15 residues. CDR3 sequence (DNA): TGTGCTAGCAGCCTTGGGGGGGGACCTAATGAAAAACTGTTTTTT. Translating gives CASSLGGGPNEKLFF.

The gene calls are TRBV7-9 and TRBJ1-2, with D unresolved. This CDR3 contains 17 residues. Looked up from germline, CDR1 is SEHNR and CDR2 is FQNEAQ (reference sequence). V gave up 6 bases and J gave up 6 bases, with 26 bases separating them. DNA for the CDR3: TGTGCCAGCAGTCCTAGTACGGGCTCGCACGGTGGGGATGGCTACACCTTC. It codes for CASSPSTGSHGGDGYTF.

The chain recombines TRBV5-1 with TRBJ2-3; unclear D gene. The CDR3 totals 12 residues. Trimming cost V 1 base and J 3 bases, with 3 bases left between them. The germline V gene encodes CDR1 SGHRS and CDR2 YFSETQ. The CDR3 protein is CASSLLTDTQYF. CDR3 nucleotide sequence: TGCGCCAGCAGCTTGCTGACAGATACGCAGTATTTT. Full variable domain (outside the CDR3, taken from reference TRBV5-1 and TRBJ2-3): KAGVTQTPRYLIKTRGQQVTLSCSPISGHRSVSWYQQTPGQGLQFLFEYFSETQRNKGNFPGRFSGRQFSNSRSEMNVSTLELGDSALYLCASSLLTDTQYFGPGTRLTVL.

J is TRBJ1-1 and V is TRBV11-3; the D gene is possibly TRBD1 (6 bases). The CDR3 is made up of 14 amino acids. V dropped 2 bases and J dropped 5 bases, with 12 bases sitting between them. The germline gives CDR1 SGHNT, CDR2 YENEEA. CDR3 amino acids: CASSLLYRETEAFF. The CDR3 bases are TGTGCCAGCAGCTTATTATACAGGGAGACTGAAGCTTTCTTT.

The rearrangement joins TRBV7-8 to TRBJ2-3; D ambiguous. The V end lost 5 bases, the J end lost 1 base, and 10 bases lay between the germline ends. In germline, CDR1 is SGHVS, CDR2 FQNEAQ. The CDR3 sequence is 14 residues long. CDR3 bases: TGTGCCAGCAGCCAAACTGTTCGCACAGATACGCAGTATTTT. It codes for CASSQTVRTDTQYF.

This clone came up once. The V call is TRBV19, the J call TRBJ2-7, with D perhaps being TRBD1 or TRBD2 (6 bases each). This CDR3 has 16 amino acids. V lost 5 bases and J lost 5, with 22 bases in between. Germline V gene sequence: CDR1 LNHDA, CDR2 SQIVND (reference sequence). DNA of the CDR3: TGTGCCAGTAGTCTAACCCTAGCGCCAGGGGTCAACGAGCAGTACTTC. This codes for CASSLTLAPGVNEQYF.

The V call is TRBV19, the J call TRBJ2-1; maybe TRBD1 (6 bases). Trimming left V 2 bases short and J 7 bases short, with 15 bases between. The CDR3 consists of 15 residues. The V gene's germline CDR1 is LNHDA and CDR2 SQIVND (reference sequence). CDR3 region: CASSIRGQIKNEQFF. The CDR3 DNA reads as TGTGCCAGTAGTATAAGAGGACAGATAAAAAATGAGCAGTTCTTC.

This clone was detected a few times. CDR3: CASSGASILDTQYF. DNA of the CDR3: TGTGCCAGCTCGGGAGCCTCCATTCTGGATACGCAGTATTTT. The rearrangement uses TRBV18 and TRBJ2-3; perhaps TRBD2 as D (5 bases). With 6 bases removed from V and 6 bases from J, the gap between germline ends came to 16 bases. Germline V CDR1 and CDR2: KGHSH, LQKENI. This CDR3 region has 14 residues.

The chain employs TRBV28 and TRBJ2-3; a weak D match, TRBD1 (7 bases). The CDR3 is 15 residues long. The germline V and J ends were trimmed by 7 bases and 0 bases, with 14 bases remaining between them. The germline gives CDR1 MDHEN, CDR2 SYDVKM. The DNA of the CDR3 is TGTGCCAGCACTCCAGGGGGGCGGAGCACAGATACGCAGTATTTT. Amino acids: CASTPGGRSTDTQYF.

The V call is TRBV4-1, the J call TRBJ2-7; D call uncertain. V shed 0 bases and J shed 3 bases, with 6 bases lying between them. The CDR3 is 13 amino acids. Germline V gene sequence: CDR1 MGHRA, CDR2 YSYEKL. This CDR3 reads CASSQERSYEQYF. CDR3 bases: TGCGCCAGCAGCCAAGAGCGGAGCTACGAGCAGTACTTC.

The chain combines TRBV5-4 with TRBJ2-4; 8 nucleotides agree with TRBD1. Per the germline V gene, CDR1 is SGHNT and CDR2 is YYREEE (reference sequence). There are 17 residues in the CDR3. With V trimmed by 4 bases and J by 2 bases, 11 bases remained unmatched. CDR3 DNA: TGTGCCAGCAGCCATCCCGGGACAGGTCGTTCCAAAAACATTCAGTACTTC. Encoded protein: CASSHPGTGRSKNIQYF.